This passage covers 23 T cell receptor beta chains from one sample sequenced in a study of vaccination and CD4 T cells after COVID-19. Which antigens these TCRs recognize remains unknown. Sequencing of DNA taken from cultured CD4+ T cells relied on the Oncomine TCR Beta short-read assay. TCRdb analysed the PCR reads with MiXCR anew, one entry per CDR3 protein. The sample records about 11,000 distinct CDR3 sequences, less than 70% being singletons. Treatment noted: approximately nine-day PBMC culture with coronavirus spike peptide pools or control peptides (ViraFEST assay). The sample taken for sequencing was CD4+ T cells from blood, cultured in vitro. These receptors all come from a human donor who had recovered from COVID-19.

The table lists this clonotype with a count of one. The chain employs TRBV6-1 and TRBJ1-1; 12 bases fit TRBD1. Germline-derived CDR1 and CDR2 are MNHNS and SASEGT. V trimming: 10 bases; J trimming: 10 bases; junction bases outside the gene matches: 13. The CDR3 runs 14 residues. CDR3 coding DNA: TGTGCCACCCAATACGGGACAGGGGGCTTGAGAGCTTTCTTT. Encoded protein: CATQYGTGGLRAFF.

The chain recombines TRBV20-1 with TRBJ1-4; possibly TRBD1 for D (6 bases). V was pared by 5 bases and J by 0 bases, with 13 bases between. The CDR3 is 15 amino acids. Germline lookup yields CDR1 DFQATT and CDR2 SNEGSKA (reference sequence). The CDR3 DNA reads TGCAGTGCTCCTTCTCGGACAGCAACTAATGAAAAACTGTTTTTT. This translates into CSAPSRTATNEKLFF.

This chain uses TRBV7-2 with TRBJ1-1, with D possibly being TRBD1 (5 bases). The germline V gene encodes CDR1 SGHTA and CDR2 FQGNSA. The CDR3 length is 16 residues. Trimming stripped 2 bases from V and 3 bases from J, with 16 bases between. The CDR3 DNA follows: TGTGCCAGCAGCTTATTGGGGGTGTACGGGGACACTGAAGCTTTCTTT. This encodes CASSLLGVYGDTEAFF.

The gene calls are TRBV5-7 and TRBJ2-7, with D hard to call. TRBV5-7 is placed among ORFs of uncertain function. V lost 8 bases and J 3 bases, leaving 9 bases between the germline ends. The CDR3 is made up of 11 amino acids. As DNA, the CDR3 is TGTGCCAGGACGACTTACTACGAGCAGTACTTC. This sequence encodes CARTTYYEQYF.

This clonotype was counted only a few times. One end of the junction varies from germline; a read error may be responsible. The chain recombines TRBV18 with TRBJ2-5, with a possible D match to TRBD1 (6 bases). The V gene's germline CDR1 is KGHSH and CDR2 LQKENI. This CDR3 has 13 residues. The CDR3 loop reads CASSPRDTETQYF. Written as DNA, the CDR3 is TGTGCCAGCTCACCCCGGGACACAGAGACCCAGTATTTC.

The chain couples TRBV19 to TRBJ1-2, with 10 bases matching TRBD1. Germline-derived CDR1 and CDR2 are LNHDA and SQIVND (reference sequence). V shed 5 bases and J 8 bases; nucleotides not matched to a gene: 8. The CDR3 totals 14 residues. CDR3 residues: CASSFGTGARGYTF. In nucleotides, the CDR3 is TGTGCCAGTAGTTTTGGGACAGGGGCGCGGGGCTACACCTTC.

V and J are TRBV6-1 and TRBJ2-2; TRBD1 matches at 10 bases. Germline CDR1 and CDR2: MNHNS and SASEGT. The CDR3 totals 15 residues. The V segment lost 4 bases and the J segment 6 bases; nucleotides outside the gene matches: 5. CDR3: CASSVETGGAGELFF. The CDR3, as DNA: TGTGCCAGCAGTGTGGAGACAGGGGGCGCCGGGGAGCTGTTTTTT.

This chain uses TRBV28 with TRBJ2-7; TRBD1 agrees at 7 bases. V was pared by 2 bases and J by 4 bases, with 8 bases of the junction left unmatched. Germline loops: CDR1 MDHEN, CDR2 SYDVKM. This CDR3 comprises 15 residues. CDR3 in DNA: TGTGCCAGCAGTTTAACCGGACAGGCATTTTACGAGCAGTACTTC. This gives the protein CASSLTGQAFYEQYF.

The chain uses TRBV20-1 and TRBJ1-5, with 7 bases aligning to TRBD1. V shed 3 bases, J shed 2 bases, and the junction held 4 bases outside the gene matches. Germline values: CDR1 DFQATT, CDR2 SNEGSKA (reference sequence). This CDR3 has 14 residues. CDR3 in DNA: TGCAGTGCTAGCAACAGGGGAGGCAATCAGCCCCAGCATTTT. Residues: CSASNRGGNQPQHF.

This clonotype appeared a single time. The CDR3 region has the DNA TGCGCCGCATCAGAGATGAGGGCGAATGAAGCTTTCTTT. As protein: CAASEMRANEAFF. This sequence joins TRBV10-2 and TRBJ1-1; no firm D call. Trimming left V 11 bases short and J 7 bases short, with 20 bases between. Germline V gives CDR1 WSHSY, CDR2 SAAADI. The CDR3 loop spans 13 amino acids.

The rearrangement uses TRBV7-8 and TRBJ1-3, with unresolved D. The CDR3 has 12 amino acids. The V gene's germline CDR1 is SGHVS and CDR2 FQNEAQ. Deletions cut 2 bases from V and 4 bases from J, with 3 bases between. CDR3 region: CASSLSGNTIYF. CDR3 DNA sequence: TGTGCCAGCAGCTTATCAGGAAACACCATATATTTT.

This chain joins TRBV7-9 and TRBJ2-5; possibly TRBD1 or TRBD2 for D (5 bases each). The V and J ends lost 5 bases and 4 bases respectively, with 20 bases between them. This CDR3 spans 16 amino acids. Germline loops: CDR1 SEHNR, CDR2 FQNEAQ (reference sequence). The DNA of the CDR3 is TGTGCCAGCAGCCTAAGGGGTGTGAGGGGATCAGAGACCCAGTACTTC. Translation gives CASSLRGVRGSETQYF.

V is TRBV11-1 and J is TRBJ2-3; a weak D match, TRBD1 (5 bases). The CDR3 is made up of 14 amino acids. In germline, CDR1 is SGHAT, CDR2 FQDESV (reference sequence). Trimming took off 1 base at V and 2 bases at J, with 7 bases between the two ends. CDR3 in amino acids: CASSLETDTDTQYF. CDR3 nucleotide sequence: TGTGCCAGCAGCTTAGAGACAGACACAGATACGCAGTATTTT. Full variable domain (missing parts from reference TRBV11-1 and TRBJ2-3): EAEVAQSPRYKITEKSQAVAFWCDPISGHATLYWYRQILGQGPELLVQFQDESVVDDSQLPKDRFSAERLKGVDSTLKIQPAELGDSAMYLCASSLETDTDTQYFGPGTRLTVL.

The chain uses TRBV28 and TRBJ2-7; 7 positions match TRBD1. Per germline, CDR1 MDHEN and CDR2 SYDVKM. Germline trimming cut 1 base from V and 2 bases from J; bases unmatched to any gene: 5. The CDR3 contains 15 residues. Written as DNA, the CDR3 is TGTGCCAGCAGTTTATTGAGGACAGGCGCCTACGAGCAGTACTTC. Translation gives CASSLLRTGAYEQYF.

This chain links TRBV2 with TRBJ2-5, with no clear D. Germline V gives CDR1 SNHLY, CDR2 FYNNEI. The CDR3 covers 14 residues. The V end lost 4 bases, the J end lost 4 bases, and 13 bases lay between the germline ends. The CDR3 sequence: CASSGGVSVETQYF. CDR3 nucleotides: TGTGCCAGCAGTGGCGGTGTGTCGGTAGAGACCCAGTACTTC.

The J gene is TRBJ2-7, the V gene TRBV5-3; TRBD1 or TRBD2 may be the D gene (6 bases each). TRBV5-3 is flagged as an ORF with uncertain function. The CDR3 sequence is 15 residues long. V was cut by 8 bases and J by 3 bases, with 21 bases left in between. This chain's CDR3 is CASTPNRGRFYEQYF. DNA of the CDR3: TGTGCCAGCACACCCAATCGGGGGCGATTCTACGAGCAGTACTTC.

This sequence joins TRBV6-5 and TRBJ2-7; a weak D match, TRBD2 (6 bases). The V and J ends lost 4 bases and 3 bases respectively, with 13 bases between them. The CDR3 runs to 14 residues. Germline V lookup: CDR1 MNHEY, CDR2 SVGAGI. CDR3 bases: TGTGCCAGCAGTTCGACATCGGGAGACTACGAGCAGTACTTC. Translation gives CASSSTSGDYEQYF.

J is TRBJ1-1 and V is TRBV20-1; D remains unclear. The CDR3 is made up of 12 amino acids. Germline lookup yields CDR1 DFQATT and CDR2 SNEGSKA (reference sequence). This CDR3 is CSVKRAETEAFF. CDR3 coding DNA: TGCAGCGTGAAAAGGGCAGAGACTGAAGCTTTCTTT.

This chain uses TRBV4-1 with TRBJ2-2, with a possible D match to TRBD1 (5 bases). Trimming took 0 bases from V and 0 from J, leaving 11 bases between them. This CDR3 comprises 17 residues. CDR1 and CDR2 (germline): MGHRA, YSYEKL. CDR3 DNA sequence: TGCGCCAGCAGCCAAGATCAGACAGATACGAACACCGGGGAGCTGTTTTTT. It encodes CASSQDQTDTNTGELFF.

This chain uses TRBV5-5 with TRBJ2-3; D possibly corresponds to TRBD2 (5 bases). The CDR3 extends over 14 amino acids. V lost 2 bases, J lost 2 bases, and 9 bases lay in between. Germline V lookup: CDR1 SGHKS, CDR2 YYEKEE (reference sequence). The CDR3: CASSFWGDTDTQYF. The CDR3 coding sequence is TGTGCCAGCAGCTTTTGGGGAGACACAGATACGCAGTATTTT.

The chain joins TRBV28 to TRBJ1-2; TRBD1 might be the D (5 bases). V was clipped by 6 bases and J by 5 bases, with 10 bases between them. The CDR3 sequence is 12 residues long. Germline V lookup: CDR1 MDHEN, CDR2 SYDVKM. In nucleotides, the CDR3 is TGTGCCAGCAGGGGGACGGTATATGGCTACACCTTC. Amino acid sequence: CASRGTVYGYTF.

Only a few counts were recorded for this clonotype. The chain recombines TRBV20-1 with TRBJ2-3; no definite D call. The CDR3 sequence is 16 residues long. With 5 bases removed from V and 1 base from J, the gap between germline ends came to 19 bases. From germline, CDR1 is DFQATT and CDR2 SNEGSKA (reference sequence). This CDR3 reads CSAVRPTGTGTDTQYF. The CDR3 coding sequence is TGCAGTGCTGTTCGGCCTACTGGTACTGGCACAGATACGCAGTATTTT.

The chain carries TRBV20-1 and TRBJ2-3, with a weak D call TRBD2 (6 bases). Germline CDR1 is DFQATT and CDR2 is SNEGSKA (reference sequence). This CDR3 has 14 amino acids. The ends were cut back, 0 bases at V and 4 bases at J, with 11 bases in the middle. The DNA for the CDR3 is TGCAGTGCTAGAGATCAGGCGGGACCAGATACGCAGTATTTT. It yields the protein CSARDQAGPDTQYF.